The 23 T cell receptor beta chains presented below share a single source sample, sequenced in a study of shared clonotypes between healthy human individuals. Clones were read by immunoSEQ multiplex PCR, and TCRdb kept only the in-frame ones, dropping some. The table has around 550,000 clones, roughly 95% seen once. CD45RO-negative, CCR7-positively selected cells formed the naive CD8 fraction, excluding terminally differentiated effector memory CD45RA+ cells. The sequenced material came from naive CD8+ T cells sorted from blood. These receptors all stem from a woman in her thirties in good health.

This chain joins TRBV16 and TRBJ1-2; D might be TRBD1 (6 bases). The CDR3 covers 14 residues. V dropped 1 base and J dropped 6 bases, with 12 bases sitting between them. Germline CDR1 is KGHSY and CDR2 is FQNENV. For the CDR3, the DNA is TGTGCCAGCAGCCAATGGGGGCCCTTCGATGGCTACACCTTC. Protein product: CASSQWGPFDGYTF.

The chain combines TRBV7-6 with TRBJ1-1, with D perhaps matching TRBD1 (5 bases). Trimming took off 4 bases at V and 4 bases at J, with 19 bases between the two ends. The CDR3 is made up of 16 amino acids. Germline assignment: CDR1 SGHVS and CDR2 FNYEAQ. The CDR3 loop reads CASSSSPKGSGTEAFF. As DNA, the CDR3 is TGTGCCAGCAGCTCCTCCCCTAAGGGGTCGGGCACTGAAGCTTTCTTT.

The chain joins TRBV27 to TRBJ1-6; tentative D call: TRBD1 (5 bases). The V gene lost 6 bases and the J gene lost 12 bases, with 21 bases spanning the gap. In germline, CDR1 is MNHEY, CDR2 SMNVEV (reference sequence). The CDR3 contains 15 residues. The CDR3 here is CASRPDPGPRLPLHF. The CDR3 bases are TGTGCCAGCAGACCAGATCCGGGACCGCGCTTACCCCTCCACTTT.

The chain recombines TRBV27 with TRBJ2-7, with 9 nucleotides matching TRBD1. The germline V gene encodes CDR1 MNHEY and CDR2 SMNVEV (reference sequence). Germline trimming cut 5 bases from V and 3 bases from J; bases unmatched to any gene: 8. The CDR3 is 15 amino acids. In DNA, the CDR3 is TGTGCCAGCAGTCATACCGGGACAGGGAGCTACGAGCAGTACTTC. It codes for CASSHTGTGSYEQYF.

This chain joins TRBV18 and TRBJ1-3, with 8 bases lining up with TRBD1. The germline V gene encodes CDR1 KGHSH and CDR2 LQKENI. J lost 2 bases, V lost 3 bases, and 9 bases had no gene match. The CDR3 loop spans 17 amino acids. CDR3 residues: CASSPGGVQGAGNTIYF. The CDR3 DNA reads TGTGCCAGCTCACCTGGCGGGGTACAGGGGGCTGGAAACACCATATATTTT.

The chain is built from TRBV6-1 and TRBJ2-3, with 10 bases aligning to TRBD2. The CDR3 runs 16 residues. CDR1 MNHNS and CDR2 SASEGT come from the germline V gene. V trimming: 3 bases; J trimming: 1 base; junction bases outside the gene matches: 4. The CDR3 loop reads CASSDSGLARTDTQYF. As DNA, the CDR3 is TGTGCCAGCAGTGATTCGGGACTAGCGCGCACAGATACGCAGTATTTT.

The rearrangement uses TRBV6-5 and TRBJ2-2; a possible D gene is TRBD2 (5 bases). CDR3 length: 14 residues. Per germline, CDR1 MNHEY and CDR2 SVGAGI. Trimming pared 2 bases from V and 6 bases from J, leaving 10 bases between. CDR3 amino acids: CASSYTRVPGELFF. The CDR3 nucleotides are TGTGCCAGCAGTTACACTAGGGTACCCGGGGAGCTGTTTTTT.

The chain couples TRBV14 to TRBJ2-3; tentative D call: TRBD2 (6 bases). From germline, CDR1 is SGHDN and CDR2 FVKESK. The CDR3 has 15 residues. V lost 2 bases, J lost 1 base, and 10 bases lay in between. The CDR3 protein is CASSQLPGGTDTQYF. CDR3 in DNA: TGTGCCAGCAGCCAACTCCCGGGAGGCACAGATACGCAGTATTTT. The whole variable domain, remainder taken from reference TRBV14 and TRBJ2-3, is EAGVTQFPSHSVIEKGQTVTLRCDPISGHDNLYWYRRVMGKEIKFLLHFVKESKQDESGMPNNRFLAERTGGTYSTLKVQPAELEDSGVYFCASSQLPGGTDTQYFGPGTRLTVL.

The chain is built from TRBV19 and TRBJ1-5; weak D call: TRBD1 (6 bases). Germline V lookup: CDR1 LNHDA, CDR2 SQIVND (reference sequence). The V and J ends lost 0 bases and 3 bases respectively, with 15 bases between them. The CDR3 is 17 amino acids. CDR3 residues: CASSIDLSRDINQPQHF. The CDR3 DNA reads as TGTGCCAGTAGTATAGATCTATCCCGGGACATCAATCAGCCCCAGCATTTT.

V usage is TRBV7-2 and J usage is TRBJ2-2; no reliable D call. Trimming stripped 4 bases from V and 1 base from J, with 10 bases between. CDR3 length equals 15 residues. CDR1 is SGHTA and CDR2 is FQGNSA in the germline V gene. CDR3 in amino acids: CASSYTVGNTGELFF. The CDR3 region has the DNA TGTGCCAGCAGCTATACGGTGGGGAACACCGGGGAGCTGTTTTTT.

The gene calls are TRBV7-9 and TRBJ1-1, with 8 nucleotides matching TRBD1. The CDR3 spans 16 residues. The V segment lost 0 bases and the J segment 3 bases; nucleotides outside the gene matches: 6. Germline loops: CDR1 SEHNR, CDR2 FQNEAQ (reference sequence). The CDR3, as DNA: TGTGCCAGCAGCTTAGCGCGTACAGGGGGGGACACTGAAGCTTTCTTT. This sequence encodes CASSLARTGGDTEAFF.

The chain employs TRBV25-1 and TRBJ2-7; 9 bases are shared with TRBD1. The CDR3 length is 13 residues. Unmatched junction bases numbered 7, after V lost 8 bases and J lost 5 bases. Germline V gene sequence: CDR1 MGHDK, CDR2 SYGVNS. In DNA form, the CDR3 reads TGTGCCAGCGGCCCCGGGACAGGGCACGAGCAGTACTTC. This encodes CASGPGTGHEQYF.

The rearrangement joins TRBV7-9 to TRBJ2-7, with 13 nucleotides matching TRBD2. Germline CDR1 SEHNR, CDR2 FQNEAQ (reference sequence). Trimming took 4 bases from V and 5 from J; bases not matched to a gene: 5. This CDR3 contains 15 residues. CDR3 in amino acids: CASSSGLAGAHEQYF. The CDR3 DNA follows: TGTGCCAGCAGCTCAGGACTAGCGGGAGCGCACGAGCAGTACTTC. The full variable domain, with the rest looked up from reference TRBV7-9 and TRBJ2-7, is DTGVSQNPRHKITKRGQNVTFRCDPISEHNRLYWYRQTLGQGPEFLTYFQNEAQLEKSRLLSDRFSAERPKGSFSTLEIQRTEQGDSAMYLCASSSGLAGAHEQYFGPGTRLTVT.

V is TRBV4-1 and J is TRBJ2-7, with 12 nucleotides matching TRBD2. The CDR3 has 18 residues. In germline, CDR1 is MGHRA, CDR2 YSYEKL. The V gene end was trimmed by 0 bases and the J gene end by 1 base; junction bases not matched to a gene: 7. CDR3 in DNA: TGCGCCAGCAGCCAAGATTTTACTAGCGGGAGGTCATCCTACGAGCAGTACTTC. This translates into CASSQDFTSGRSSYEQYF.

The chain recombines TRBV4-1 with TRBJ1-1; 8 positions match TRBD1. The CDR3 sequence is 16 residues long. Per the germline V gene, CDR1 is MGHRA and CDR2 is YSYEKL. Trimming removed 1 base from V and 1 base from J; junction bases left unmatched: 5. The CDR3 spells CASSQGRGTGNTEAFF. The CDR3 nucleotides are TGCGCCAGCAGCCAAGGGCGCGGGACAGGGAACACTGAAGCTTTCTTT.

The chain has TRBV7-3 and TRBJ2-5; D remains ambiguous. CDR1 and CDR2 from the germline V gene are SGHTA and FQGTGA. The length of the CDR3 is 13 residues. V lost 1 base and J lost 4, with 7 bases in between. The CDR3 sequence is CASSLIIGETQYF. The DNA of the CDR3 is TGTGCCAGCAGCTTAATCATAGGAGAGACCCAGTACTTC.

The V call is TRBV27, the J call TRBJ1-5; D may be TRBD1 (5 bases). Germline values: CDR1 MNHEY, CDR2 SMNVEV (reference sequence). The CDR3 has 13 residues. Trimming pared 6 bases from V and 1 base from J, leaving 7 bases between. CDR3 sequence (DNA): TGTGCCAGCAGACGACAGAGCAATCAGCCCCAGCATTTT. Amino acids: CASRRQSNQPQHF.

This clone has only one observation. The V and J genes are TRBV5-5 and TRBJ2-7, with D perhaps TRBD1 (5 bases). Germline values: CDR1 SGHKS, CDR2 YYEKEE (reference sequence). The CDR3 runs to 13 residues. Trimming stripped 2 bases from V and 1 base from J, with 7 bases between. The CDR3 DNA sequence: TGTGCCAGCAGCTTTTCAGGGTCCTACGAGCAGTACTTC. It specifies CASSFSGSYEQYF.

The genes are TRBV28 and TRBJ1-5; no clear D. The CDR3 loop spans 11 amino acids. V was clipped by 1 base and J by 9 bases, with 4 bases between them. Germline values: CDR1 MDHEN, CDR2 SYDVKM. The CDR3 region is CASSLSPPQHF. CDR3 nucleotide sequence: TGTGCCAGCAGTTTATCTCCGCCCCAGCATTTT.

The gene calls are TRBV6-6 and TRBJ2-1; D is unclear. V was cut by 6 bases and J by 9 bases, with 12 bases left in between. Germline V gene data show CDR1 as MNHNY and CDR2 as SVGAGI (reference sequence). The CDR3 has 12 residues. The DNA for the CDR3 is TGTGCCAGCAGCTCCGTGTTGGTTGAGCAGTTCTTC. Encoded protein: CASSSVLVEQFF.

V is TRBV6-1 and J is TRBJ2-1, with D perhaps matching TRBD2 (6 bases). V was pared by 4 bases and J by 0 bases, with 19 bases between. CDR1 and CDR2 from the germline V gene are MNHNS and SASEGT. This CDR3 contains 18 residues. The chain's CDR3 is CASSVRQGAGSSYNEQFF. The CDR3 nucleotides read TGTGCCAGCAGTGTCCGTCAAGGTGCGGGGAGCTCCTACAATGAGCAGTTCTTC.

The chain carries TRBV6-1 and TRBJ1-1; tentative D call: TRBD1 (5 bases). V lost 2 bases and J 6 bases, leaving 13 bases between the germline ends. The CDR3 is made up of 14 amino acids. CDR1 and CDR2 from the germline V gene are MNHNS and SASEGT. CDR3 residues: CASSERGSIPEAFF. For the CDR3, the DNA is TGTGCCAGCAGTGAACGGGGCAGCATTCCTGAAGCTTTCTTT.

The CDR3 sequence: CASSSSAYTEAFF. The DNA for the CDR3 is TGTGCCAGCAGTTCGTCAGCTTACACTGAAGCTTTCTTT. The V gene is TRBV27, the J gene TRBJ1-1; unclear D gene. V was pared by 4 bases and J by 3 bases, with 9 bases between. Germline lookup yields CDR1 MNHEY and CDR2 SMNVEV (reference sequence). The CDR3 has 13 amino acids.